The clone carrying this T cell receptor beta chain was seen repeatedly, ten times or more. Its antigen is unknown. Germline lookup yields CDR1 LGHNA and CDR2 YNFKEQ. V shed 4 bases and J 1 base; nucleotides not matched to a gene: 4. This CDR3 is 15 amino acids long. This entry comes from a study of neurological immune-mediated disorders. Whole-study findings and limits: CDR3 amino acid sequences of expanded clones were not shared across subjects, a result suggesting private repertoires in all groups.

As to time point: technical triplicate 3. The sorted libraries started from around 1 million CD4+ or CD8+ T cells. Synthesis of cDNA used 5'RACE (with 10-nucleotide random UMIs). Whenever a sequencing run was performed, it yielded over 190 million TCR-beta sequences from 15-18 subjects. Each CDR3 protein gets one entry after TCRdb re-called the 5' RACE reads with MiXCR. The repertoire holds 25,000 to 30,000 distinct CDR3 sequences, with roughly a sixth as singletons. Sequencing was done on a sample of CD4+ T cells from blood. This TCR derives from a female donor with HTLV-1-associated myelopathy (HAM/TSP). This sequence joins TRBV4-2 and TRBJ2-5; 9 bases fit TRBD2. CDR3 bases: TGTGCCAGCAGCCGTTCTAGCGGGGTCCAAGAGACCCAGTACTTC. The encoded protein is CASSRSSGVQETQYF.